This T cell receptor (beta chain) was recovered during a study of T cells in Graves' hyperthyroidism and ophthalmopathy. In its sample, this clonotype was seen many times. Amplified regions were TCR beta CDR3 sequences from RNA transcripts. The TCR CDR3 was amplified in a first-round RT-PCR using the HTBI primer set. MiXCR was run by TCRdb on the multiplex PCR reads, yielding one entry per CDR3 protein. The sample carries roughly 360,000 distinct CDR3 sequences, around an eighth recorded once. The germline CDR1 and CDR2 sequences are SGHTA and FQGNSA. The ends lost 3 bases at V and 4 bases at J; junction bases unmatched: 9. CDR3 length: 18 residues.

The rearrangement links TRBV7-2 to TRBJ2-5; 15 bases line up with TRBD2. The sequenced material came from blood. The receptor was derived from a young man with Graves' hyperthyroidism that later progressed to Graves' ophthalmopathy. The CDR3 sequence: CASSFGLAGGRRGETQYF. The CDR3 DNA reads TGTGCCAGCAGCTTTGGACTAGCGGGGGGGCGTAGAGGAGAGACCCAGTACTTC.